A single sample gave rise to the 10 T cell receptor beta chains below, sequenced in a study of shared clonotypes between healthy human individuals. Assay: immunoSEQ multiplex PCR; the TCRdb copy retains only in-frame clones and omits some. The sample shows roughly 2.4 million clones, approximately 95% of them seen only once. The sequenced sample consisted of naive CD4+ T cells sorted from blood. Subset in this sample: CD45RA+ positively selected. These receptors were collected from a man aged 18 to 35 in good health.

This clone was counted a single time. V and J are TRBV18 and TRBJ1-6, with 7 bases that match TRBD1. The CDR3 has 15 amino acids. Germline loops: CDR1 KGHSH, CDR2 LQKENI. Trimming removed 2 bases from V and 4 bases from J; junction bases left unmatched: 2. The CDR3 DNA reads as TGTGCCAGCTCACCAGACAGGGCGTATAATTCACCCCTCCACTTT. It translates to CASSPDRAYNSPLHF.

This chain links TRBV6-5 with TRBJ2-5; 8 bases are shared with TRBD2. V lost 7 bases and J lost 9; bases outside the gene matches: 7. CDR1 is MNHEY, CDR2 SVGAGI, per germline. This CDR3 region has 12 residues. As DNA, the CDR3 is TGTGCCAGCACCGCAATCGGGGGGGCCCAGTACTTC. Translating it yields CASTAIGGAQYF.

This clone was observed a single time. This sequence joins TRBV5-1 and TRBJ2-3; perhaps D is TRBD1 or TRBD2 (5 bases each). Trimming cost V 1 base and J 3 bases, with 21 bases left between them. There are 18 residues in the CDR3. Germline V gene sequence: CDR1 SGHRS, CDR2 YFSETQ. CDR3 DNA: TGCGCCAGCAGCTTGAATTTGGGGTTAGAGGGGTGGACAGATACGCAGTATTTT. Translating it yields CASSLNLGLEGWTDTQYF.

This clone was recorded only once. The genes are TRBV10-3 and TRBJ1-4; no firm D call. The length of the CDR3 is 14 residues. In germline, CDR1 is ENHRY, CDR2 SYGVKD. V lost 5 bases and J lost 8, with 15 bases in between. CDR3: CAISPGVGEEKLFF. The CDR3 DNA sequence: TGTGCCATCAGTCCCGGGGTAGGAGAAGAAAAACTGTTTTTT.

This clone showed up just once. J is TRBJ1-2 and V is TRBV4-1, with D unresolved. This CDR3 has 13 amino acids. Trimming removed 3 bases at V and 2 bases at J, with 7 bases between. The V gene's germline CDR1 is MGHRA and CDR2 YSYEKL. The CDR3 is CASSQALNYGYTF. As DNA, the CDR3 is TGCGCCAGCAGCCAGGCACTGAACTATGGCTACACCTTC.

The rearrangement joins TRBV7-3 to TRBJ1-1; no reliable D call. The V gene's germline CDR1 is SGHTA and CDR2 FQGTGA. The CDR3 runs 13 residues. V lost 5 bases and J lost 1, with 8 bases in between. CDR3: CASSPVGNTEAFF. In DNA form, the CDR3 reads TGTGCCAGCAGCCCCGTGGGGAACACTGAAGCTTTCTTT.

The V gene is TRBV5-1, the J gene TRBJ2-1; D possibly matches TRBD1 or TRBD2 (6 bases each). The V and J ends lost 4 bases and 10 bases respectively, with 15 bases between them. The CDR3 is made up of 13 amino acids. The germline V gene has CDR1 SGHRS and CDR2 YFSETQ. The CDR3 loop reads CASSVRDTNEQFF. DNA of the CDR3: TGCGCCAGCAGCGTGCGGGACACGAACGAGCAGTTCTTC. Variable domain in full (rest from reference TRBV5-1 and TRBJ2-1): KAGVTQTPRYLIKTRGQQVTLSCSPISGHRSVSWYQQTPGQGLQFLFEYFSETQRNKGNFPGRFSGRQFSNSRSEMNVSTLELGDSALYLCASSVRDTNEQFFGPGTRLTVL.

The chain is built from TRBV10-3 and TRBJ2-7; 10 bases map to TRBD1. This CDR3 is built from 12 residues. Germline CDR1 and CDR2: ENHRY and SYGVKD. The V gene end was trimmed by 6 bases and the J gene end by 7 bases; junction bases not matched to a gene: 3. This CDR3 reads CAIRDRGPEQYF. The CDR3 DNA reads TGTGCCATCAGAGACAGGGGGCCTGAGCAGTACTTC.

CDR3 sequence (DNA): TGTGCCAGCAGTTACAAGCTAGCGGGAAAAGATACGCAGTATTTT. Amino acid sequence: CASSYKLAGKDTQYF. The genes are TRBV6-6 and TRBJ2-3; 9 bases agree with TRBD2. The CDR3 totals 15 residues. Germline assignment: CDR1 MNHNY and CDR2 SVGAGI (reference sequence). Trimming cost V 2 bases and J 5 bases; bases outside gene matches: 5.

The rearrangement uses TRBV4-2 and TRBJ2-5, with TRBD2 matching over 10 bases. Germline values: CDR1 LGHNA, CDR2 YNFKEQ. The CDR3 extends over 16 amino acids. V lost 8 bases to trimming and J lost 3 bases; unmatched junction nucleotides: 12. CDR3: CASAEAYLAGEETQYF. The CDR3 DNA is TGTGCCAGCGCAGAGGCGTATCTAGCGGGAGAAGAGACCCAGTACTTC.